The 13 T cell receptor beta chains presented below share a single source sample, sequenced in a study of T cells in Graves' hyperthyroidism and ophthalmopathy. What was amplified from RNA transcripts were TCR beta CDR3 regions. Carried out on the TCR CDR3, a first-round RT-PCR used the HTBI primer set. TCRdb called the multiplex PCR reads again in MiXCR, with one record for every CDR3 protein. The sample consists of hundreds of thousands of distinct CDR3 sequences, 15% to 20% of them appearing once. The sequencing input was blood. Source of these receptors: a man aged 35-49 years with Graves' ophthalmopathy.

The V gene is TRBV5-4, the J gene TRBJ2-1; 12 bases align to TRBD1. This CDR3 is 14 amino acids long. Unmatched junction bases numbered 4, after V lost 8 bases and J lost 4 bases. Germline V CDR1 and CDR2: SGHNT, YYREEE (reference sequence). CDR3 bases: TGTGCCAGTTTGGGACAGGGGGCTTACAATGAGCAGTTCTTC. Translating gives CASLGQGAYNEQFF.

This clonotype was counted only a few times. The genes are TRBV5-1 and TRBJ1-1; D ambiguous. The ends were cut back, 4 bases at V and 0 bases at J, with 10 bases in the middle. CDR1 is SGHRS, CDR2 YFSETQ, per germline. The CDR3 loop spans 14 amino acids. CDR3 loop: CASSPGSMNTEAFF. The CDR3 DNA reads as TGCGCCAGCAGCCCGGGGAGTATGAACACTGAAGCTTTCTTT.

This rearrangement joins TRBV7-2 to TRBJ1-3; unclear D gene. Per the germline V gene, CDR1 is SGHTA and CDR2 is FQGNSA. V lost 4 bases to trimming and J lost 0 bases, with 13 bases between them. This CDR3 is 16 amino acids long. The CDR3 reads CASSSRAVGSGNTIYF. CDR3 in DNA: TGTGCCAGCAGCTCGCGGGCAGTCGGCTCTGGAAACACCATATATTTT.

The chain uses TRBV12-3 or TRBV12-4 and TRBJ1-2; 10 bases are a match to TRBD1. V lost 6 bases, J lost 4 bases, and 14 bases stayed unmatched. The CDR3 is 17 residues long. The chain's CDR3 is CASRQPRETGGGYGYTF. CDR3 nucleotides: TGTGCCAGCAGGCAACCCCGCGAGACAGGGGGCGGCTATGGCTACACCTTC.

As to this clonotype: This may come from a read error, since a much larger clone is one base off. V and J are TRBV18 and TRBJ2-7; 9 bases match TRBD2. This CDR3 has 15 residues. After removal of 3 bases from V and 5 bases from J, the junction contained 8 bases not matched to a gene. Germline V CDR1 and CDR2: KGHSH, LQKENI. CDR3 nucleotides: TGTGCCAGCTCACCGACTAGCGGAGCTTCCCACGAGCAGTACTTC. Encoded protein: CASSPTSGASHEQYF. The entire variable domain, with the rest obtained from reference TRBV18 and TRBJ2-7, is as follows: NAGVMQNPRHLVRRRGQEARLRCSPMKGHSHVYWYRQLPEEGLKFMVYLQKENIIDESGMPKERFSAEFPKEGPSILRIQQVVRGDSAAYFCASSPTSGASHEQYFGPGTRLTVT.

In this sample, this clonotype turned up many times. The gene calls are TRBV20-1 and TRBJ1-4; the D is unclear. Germline V gene data show CDR1 as DFQATT and CDR2 as SNEGSKA (reference sequence). V lost 3 bases and J 0 bases, leaving 8 bases between the germline ends. The CDR3 length is 14 residues. CDR3 coding DNA: TGCAGTGCTAGCCGAGCTGCAACTAATGAAAAACTGTTTTTT. As protein: CSASRAATNEKLFF.

The sample holds a few counts of this clonotype. The V and J genes are TRBV5-1 and TRBJ1-1; possible D gene TRBD1, 6 bases. The germline V gene has CDR1 SGHRS and CDR2 YFSETQ. The CDR3 has 14 amino acids. V was shortened by 4 bases and J by 4 bases, with 14 bases between the two germline ends. The CDR3 loop is CASSATGWGTEAFF. The CDR3 DNA reads as TGCGCCAGCAGCGCCACAGGGTGGGGCACTGAAGCTTTCTTT.

The chain combines TRBV24-1 with TRBJ2-3; maybe TRBD1 (6 bases). V dropped 3 bases and J dropped 4 bases, with 10 bases sitting between them. From germline, CDR1 is KGHDR and CDR2 SFDVKD. CDR3 length: 14 residues. As DNA, the CDR3 is TGTGCCACCAGTGATCCAGGGGCCGCAGATACGCAGTATTTT. It is translated as CATSDPGAADTQYF.

The chain is built from TRBV6-1 and TRBJ1-4; 11 nucleotides align to TRBD1. With V trimmed by 5 bases and J by 3 bases, 2 bases remained unmatched. CDR3 size: 15 residues. Germline-derived CDR1 and CDR2 are MNHNS and SASEGT. The CDR3 nucleotides are TGTGCCAGCAGTCCGGGACAGGGGGCTAATGAAAAACTGTTTTTT. Protein: CASSPGQGANEKLFF.

This clonotype was counted between two and nine times. The chain recombines TRBV20-1 with TRBJ1-6; D uncertain. Trimming stripped 2 bases from V and 9 bases from J, with 11 bases between. CDR3 length: 13 residues. Germline V CDR1 and CDR2: DFQATT, SNEGSKA (reference sequence). The CDR3 loop is CSARSGFRSPLHF. Written as DNA, the CDR3 is TGCAGTGCTAGATCGGGGTTTCGTTCACCCCTCCACTTT.

This clonotype has ten or more counts. V usage is TRBV2 and J usage is TRBJ2-2; D ambiguous. V lost 2 bases and J lost 1, with 8 bases in between. This CDR3 region has 15 residues. Germline CDR1 reads SNHLY; CDR2 reads FYNNEI. CDR3 amino acids: CASSERTENTGELFF. CDR3 coding DNA: TGTGCCAGCAGTGAACGGACGGAGAACACCGGGGAGCTGTTTTTT.

V and J are TRBV30 and TRBJ2-7; perhaps D is TRBD1 or TRBD2 (5 bases each). The CDR3 is 13 residues long. V lost 1 base and J lost 8, with 15 bases in between. The germline gives CDR1 GTSNPN, CDR2 SVGIG (reference sequence). Written as DNA, the CDR3 is TGTGCCTGGAGTGCCCGGGGCCCCTCTCAGCAGTACTTC. Its protein is CAWSARGPSQQYF. Full variable domain (missing parts from reference TRBV30 and TRBJ2-7): SQTIHQWPATLVQPVGSPLSLECTVEGTSNPNLYWYRQAAGRGLQLLFYSVGIGQISSEVPQNLSASRPQDRQFILSSKKLLLSDSGFYLCAWSARGPSQQYFGPGTRLTVT.

This clonotype was counted between two and nine times. The chain recombines TRBV15 with TRBJ1-2; no definite D call. The germline V gene has CDR1 LNHNV and CDR2 YYDKDF (reference sequence). The CDR3 has 13 amino acids. V was pared by 3 bases and J by 3 bases, with 8 bases between. DNA for the CDR3: TGTGCCACCAGCAGGGAGACCCACTATGGCTACACCTTC. Translating gives CATSRETHYGYTF.